This TCR beta chain was profiled in a study of blood T cell repertoires in COVID-19. Study-wide context: Sites in the United States, Italy and Spain provided acute and convalescent COVID-19 samples.

With 0 bases clipped from V and 8 bases from J, the junction kept 7 bases outside the gene matches. CDR3 size: 15 residues. The germline V gene encodes CDR1 SGDLS and CDR2 YYNGEE. Profiled with immunoSEQ multiplex PCR; TCRdb holds only in-frame clones, not every one. The sample holds around 140,000 clones, 84% seen once. Specimen: peripheral blood. This sequence originates from a man younger than 40 with COVID-19, enrolled during active disease. This chain links TRBV9 with TRBJ1-2; TRBD1 agrees at 10 bases. The CDR3 DNA is TGTGCCAGCAGCGTAGCTCTCGGACAGGGGGAGGGCTACACCTTC. This codes for CASSVALGQGEGYTF.